The 17 T cell receptor beta chains presented below share a single source sample, sequenced in a study of regulatory T cells. Study-wide findings and caveats: Hydrophobic residues at CDR3 positions 6 and 7 were enriched in conventional CD4+ T cells of CD3G-deficient patients.

Their antigen targets remain unknown. The PCR used 52 TRBV and 13 TRBJ primers. Assay: immunoSEQ multiplex PCR; the TCRdb copy retains only in-frame clones and omits some. The table lists around 16,000 clones, roughly 84% of them singletons. Material: conventional CD4+ T cells sorted from blood. Source of these receptors: a person aged 30-39 years with CD3G deficiency.

The rearrangement uses TRBV6-6 and TRBJ1-5, with 8 bases lining up with TRBD1. The CDR3 loop spans 16 amino acids. Germline V gives CDR1 MNHNY, CDR2 SVGAGI (reference sequence). V lost 0 bases to trimming and J lost 2 bases; unmatched junction nucleotides: 3. Here the CDR3 reads CASSYSSTGGNQPQHF. In nucleotides, the CDR3 is TGTGCCAGCAGTTACTCCTCGACAGGGGGCAATCAGCCCCAGCATTTT.

V gene TRBV19 combines with J gene TRBJ2-6; D not certain. This CDR3 has 13 residues. V was cut by 6 bases and J by 4 bases, with 7 bases left in between. Per the germline V gene, CDR1 is LNHDA and CDR2 is SQIVND (reference sequence). This CDR3 is CASRANGANVLTF. The CDR3 nucleotides read TGTGCCAGTAGGGCAAACGGGGCCAACGTCCTGACTTTC. Based on the CDR3 plus reference TRBV19 and TRBJ2-6, the full variable domain is DGGITQSPKYLFRKEGQNVTLSCEQNLNHDAMYWYRQDPGQGLRLIYYSQIVNDFQKGDIAEGYSVSREKKESFPLTVTSAQKNPTAFYLCASRANGANVLTFGAGSRLTVL.

V gene TRBV7-9 combines with J gene TRBJ2-1; no reliable D call. Looked up from germline, CDR1 is SEHNR and CDR2 is FQNEAQ (reference sequence). This CDR3 has 13 amino acids. The V gene lost 3 bases and the J gene lost 4 bases, with 7 bases spanning the gap. The DNA of the CDR3 is TGTGCCAGCAGCTTGGGGAAGTACAATGAGCAGTTCTTC. Protein: CASSLGKYNEQFF.

In its sample, this clone was seen once. The chain employs TRBV5-1 and TRBJ1-1; no reliable D call. V dropped 0 bases and J dropped 0 bases, with 12 bases sitting between them. Germline V CDR1 and CDR2: SGHRS, YFSETQ. There are 16 residues in the CDR3. CDR3 sequence reads: CASSLAPSSVNTEAFF. The DNA for the CDR3 is TGCGCCAGCAGCTTGGCTCCCAGCTCGGTGAACACTGAAGCTTTCTTT.

This rearrangement joins TRBV19 to TRBJ2-2; 8 bases line up with TRBD2. The V gene's germline CDR1 is LNHDA and CDR2 SQIVND (reference sequence). The V segment lost 8 bases and the J segment 2 bases; nucleotides outside the gene matches: 7. The CDR3 runs to 15 residues. The CDR3 nucleotides are TGTGCCAGTCGCGGGGGGTTCGGTAACACCGGGGAGCTGTTTTTT. This codes for CASRGGFGNTGELFF.

The V call is TRBV7-9, the J call TRBJ2-1; the match to TRBD2 covers 13 bases. The germline V gene encodes CDR1 SEHNR and CDR2 FQNEAQ (reference sequence). V lost 5 bases and J lost 7; bases outside the gene matches: 5. The CDR3 is 15 residues long. CDR3 sequence: CASSPTSGRQNEQFF. CDR3 nucleotides: TGTGCCAGCAGCCCGACTAGCGGGAGGCAAAATGAGCAGTTCTTC.

The rearrangement uses TRBV19 and TRBJ2-2, with D possibly TRBD1 on 6 matching bases. The CDR3 contains 14 residues. The V and J ends lost 4 bases and 1 base respectively, with 7 bases between them. CDR1 and CDR2 (germline): LNHDA, SQIVND (reference sequence). The CDR3 sequence: CASSRTVNTGELFF. In DNA, the CDR3 is TGTGCCAGTAGTAGGACAGTGAACACCGGGGAGCTGTTTTTT.

The V and J genes are TRBV28 and TRBJ1-2; D unresolved. CDR3 size: 12 residues. Per the germline V gene, CDR1 is MDHEN and CDR2 is SYDVKM. V lost 4 bases to trimming and J lost 8 bases, with 11 bases between them. The CDR3 region is CASSSRTLGYTF. CDR3 coding DNA: TGTGCCAGCAGTTCCCGGACCTTAGGCTACACCTTC.

This clone was counted only a few times. The chain is built from TRBV10-3 and TRBJ2-2, with 7 nucleotides matching TRBD1. Germline V gene data show CDR1 as ENHRY and CDR2 as SYGVKD. Losses at the gene ends were 5 bases for V and 4 bases for J; bases not matched to a gene: 7. The length of the CDR3 is 15 residues. The CDR3 sequence is CAISTWNRGTGELFF. The CDR3 DNA reads as TGTGCCATCAGTACCTGGAACAGGGGCACCGGGGAGCTGTTTTTT.

This clone was picked up a small number of times. This chain joins TRBV7-8 and TRBJ2-7; weak D call: TRBD1 (7 bases). V was cut by 8 bases and J by 0 bases, with 14 bases left in between. From germline, CDR1 is SGHVS and CDR2 FQNEAQ. The CDR3 consists of 14 residues. In DNA, the CDR3 is TGTGCCAGCGCGAGACAGGGAGGCTCCTACGAGCAGTACTTC. This codes for CASARQGGSYEQYF.

V gene TRBV5-1 combines with J gene TRBJ2-3; 9 bases map to TRBD1. V gave up 1 base and J gave up 8 bases; unmatched junction bases: 11. Per germline, CDR1 SGHRS and CDR2 YFSETQ. This CDR3 region has 16 residues. DNA for the CDR3: TGCGCCAGCAGCTTGACTGGGACAGGGAACCCCAGTACGCAGTATTTT. Encoded protein: CASSLTGTGNPSTQYF.

The V call is TRBV6-1, the J call TRBJ1-1; D not certain. Germline V gene sequence: CDR1 MNHNS, CDR2 SASEGT. V was cut by 7 bases and J by 5 bases, with 14 bases left in between. CDR3 length: 13 residues. The CDR3 loop is CASIRIGKTEAFF. The CDR3 coding sequence is TGTGCCAGCATTAGGATAGGGAAAACTGAAGCTTTCTTT.

This chain links TRBV7-8 with TRBJ2-1; 12 bases are a match to TRBD2. The V and J ends lost 5 bases and 8 bases, in that order; junction bases with no gene match: 10. The germline V gene has CDR1 SGHVS and CDR2 FQNEAQ. This CDR3 is built from 16 residues. CDR3 loop: CASSLPTSGRTHEQFF. CDR3 nucleotides: TGTGCCAGCAGCCTCCCGACTAGCGGGAGAACCCATGAGCAGTTCTTC.

The chain joins TRBV28 to TRBJ1-1; D is uncertain. Germline CDR1 is MDHEN and CDR2 is SYDVKM. The ends were cut back, 6 bases at V and 5 bases at J, with 19 bases in the middle. This CDR3 is 15 amino acids long. This CDR3 is CASRSKRRFGTEAFF. The CDR3, as DNA: TGTGCCAGCAGATCCAAAAGGCGGTTCGGGACTGAAGCTTTCTTT.

The chain uses TRBV10-3 and TRBJ2-7; D remains ambiguous. V lost 0 bases and J 5 bases, leaving 11 bases between the germline ends. Germline V CDR1 and CDR2: ENHRY, SYGVKD. The CDR3 totals 14 residues. The CDR3 sequence is CAISESGKLHEQYF. The CDR3 nucleotides are TGTGCCATCAGTGAGTCAGGGAAACTCCACGAGCAGTACTTC.

This sequence joins TRBV20-1 and TRBJ1-2; D gene unclear. Germline CDR1 and CDR2: DFQATT and SNEGSKA (reference sequence). There are 11 residues in the CDR3. Trimming took 1 base from V and 1 from J, leaving 1 base between them. The CDR3: CSARVNYGYTF. For the CDR3, the DNA is TGCAGTGCTAGAGTTAACTATGGCTACACCTTC.

The rearrangement uses TRBV7-8 and TRBJ2-5; tentative D call: TRBD2 (6 bases). V was trimmed by 3 bases and J by 5 bases, leaving 10 bases between them. Germline V gene lookup returns CDR1 SGHVS and CDR2 FQNEAQ. The CDR3 runs 13 residues. CDR3 bases: TGTGCCAGCAGCTTGGAGGGAACGGAGACCCAGTACTTC. It codes for CASSLEGTETQYF.